Below are 26 T cell receptor beta chains sequenced from a single sample in a study of regulatory T cells in long-lasting Graves disease. Arm-PCR of CDR3 regions and iRepertoire HTBI primers were used to build TCR beta libraries. TCRdb re-analysed the multiplex PCR reads in MiXCR, keeping a single row per CDR3 protein. The table lists roughly 700,000 distinct CDR3 sequences, about 32% of them singletons. As for time point: persistent/refractory GD, antithyroid drugs over 5 years with positive TRAb. PBMC-derived RNA was used for the TCR library. The sequences come from peripheral blood mononuclear cells (PBMCs), collected when the disease was refractory, from a patient treated with antithyroid drugs. These receptors were taken from a female donor with Graves disease.

Only a few counts were recorded for this clonotype. The chain joins TRBV3-1 to TRBJ2-5, with 8 bases fitting TRBD1. J was trimmed by 3 bases and V by 3 bases; bases with no gene match: 18. Germline lookup yields CDR1 LGHDT and CDR2 YNNKEL (reference sequence). There are 19 residues in the CDR3. The DNA for the CDR3 is TGTGCCAGCAGCCAGACCCCCGATCTAGCAGGGGGCTTCGAAGAGACCCAGTACTTC. This codes for CASSQTPDLAGGFEETQYF.

This chain joins TRBV5-1 and TRBJ1-2; 9 positions match TRBD1. V shed 4 bases and J 7 bases; nucleotides not matched to a gene: 11. Germline-derived CDR1 and CDR2 are SGHRS and YFSETQ. CDR3 length: 15 residues. The DNA for the CDR3 is TGCGCCAGCAGCCCAACACAGGGGGCGTACAGTGGCTACACCTTC. Protein: CASSPTQGAYSGYTF. Full variable domain (rest looked up from reference TRBV5-1 and TRBJ1-2): KAGVTQTPRYLIKTRGQQVTLSCSPISGHRSVSWYQQTPGQGLQFLFEYFSETQRNKGNFPGRFSGRQFSNSRSEMNVSTLELGDSALYLCASSPTQGAYSGYTFGSGTRLTVV.

CDR3 residues: CASSLIQDSYQPQHF. The DNA for the CDR3 is TGTGCCAGCAGCTTGATCCAGGACAGTTATCAGCCCCAGCATTTT. The chain recombines TRBV6-1 with TRBJ1-5, with D perhaps matching TRBD1 (6 bases). The CDR3 sequence is 15 residues long. Germline V gene sequence: CDR1 MNHNS, CDR2 SASEGT. Trimming stripped 6 bases from V and 5 bases from J, with 17 bases between.

There are a few counts of this clonotype. The chain combines TRBV7-9 with TRBJ1-2; 11 bases agree with TRBD1. Germline V lookup: CDR1 SEHNR, CDR2 FQNEAQ (reference sequence). Trimming removed 4 bases from V and 7 bases from J; junction bases left unmatched: 2. The CDR3 contains 13 residues. This chain's CDR3 is CASSWTGGFGYTF. In DNA form, the CDR3 reads TGTGCCAGCAGCTGGACAGGGGGCTTTGGCTACACCTTC.

The gene calls are TRBV20-1 and TRBJ2-5; the D call may be TRBD1 or TRBD2 (5 bases each). From germline, CDR1 is DFQATT and CDR2 SNEGSKA (reference sequence). CDR3 size: 13 residues. V lost 3 bases and J lost 4, with 12 bases in between. The CDR3 spells CSARGRWGETQYF. The CDR3 DNA sequence: TGCAGTGCTAGGGGACGGTGGGGAGAGACCCAGTACTTC.

This clonotype came up a few times. The genes are TRBV29-1 and TRBJ1-1; D gene uncertain. The CDR3 is made up of 10 amino acids. Trimming took 4 bases from V and 7 from J, leaving 7 bases between them. The germline CDR1 and CDR2 sequences are SQVTM and ANQGSEA. CDR3 DNA sequence: TGCAGCGTTGTGGGGAGTGAAGCTTTCTTT. It specifies CSVVGSEAFF.

This clonotype occurred a few times. The chain joins TRBV5-6 to TRBJ2-4; tentative D call: TRBD2 (6 bases). The CDR3 extends over 15 amino acids. Germline-derived CDR1 and CDR2 are SGHDT and YYEEEE. V was shortened by 4 bases and J by 3 bases, with 14 bases between the two germline ends. CDR3 region: CASSLTSGVKNIQYF. The CDR3 DNA reads TGTGCCAGCAGCCTAACCTCGGGGGTCAAAAACATTCAGTACTTC.

The sample holds many counts of this clonotype. This sequence joins TRBV28 and TRBJ1-2; no firm D call. Deletions cut 3 bases from V and 1 base from J, with 24 bases between. Germline V gene lookup returns CDR1 MDHEN and CDR2 SYDVKM. The length of the CDR3 is 19 residues. The CDR3 DNA sequence: TGTGCCAGCAGTTTTCCCCAGCGGTCCCACCTTGCGTTTAACTATGGCTACACCTTC. Protein: CASSFPQRSHLAFNYGYTF.

The chain joins TRBV20-1 to TRBJ1-2, with 7 bases that match TRBD1. Germline assignment: CDR1 DFQATT and CDR2 SNEGSKA (reference sequence). CDR3 length equals 15 residues. Trimming took 3 bases from V and 3 from J; bases not matched to a gene: 10. The CDR3 DNA reads TGCAGTGCTAGCCGAAGACAGGGAAGCGACTATGGCTACACCTTC. It yields the protein CSASRRQGSDYGYTF.

This clonotype was counted between two and nine times. The rearrangement uses TRBV6-5 and TRBJ2-4; D uncertain. The CDR3 covers 17 residues. Looked up from germline, CDR1 is MNHEY and CDR2 is SVGAGI. Trimming removed 2 bases from V and 9 bases from J, with 23 bases in between. CDR3 protein: CASSYSGWDRWVTIQYF. CDR3 bases: TGTGCCAGCAGTTACAGTGGCTGGGATCGGTGGGTAACCATTCAGTACTTC.

This clonotype came up many times. The V gene is TRBV6-5, the J gene TRBJ1-1; no clear D gene. Germline CDR1 and CDR2: MNHEY and SVGAGI. V gave up 0 bases and J gave up 3 bases, with 11 bases separating them. This CDR3 region has 15 residues. The CDR3 region is CASSYSIERYTEAFF. In nucleotides, the CDR3 is TGTGCCAGCAGTTACTCGATAGAGAGGTACACTGAAGCTTTCTTT.

This clonotype was observed a single time. This chain joins TRBV12-3 or TRBV12-4 and TRBJ1-1; perhaps TRBD1 as D (6 bases). With 5 bases removed from V and 4 bases from J, the gap between germline ends came to 14 bases. The CDR3 spans 14 residues. For the CDR3, the DNA is TGTGCCAGCAGTACAACAGGGAATCCCACTGAAGCTTTCTTT. This encodes CASSTTGNPTEAFF.

The chain links TRBV6-1 to TRBJ1-4; D may be TRBD1 (6 bases). Trimming removed 6 bases from V and 0 bases from J, with 14 bases in between. Per germline, CDR1 MNHNS and CDR2 SASEGT. The CDR3 contains 16 residues. CDR3 bases: TGTGCCAGCAGGGCGCCTAACAGGGCAACTAATGAAAAACTGTTTTTT. Translation gives CASRAPNRATNEKLFF.

This clonotype was recorded a few times. V and J are TRBV13 and TRBJ1-1, with D perhaps TRBD1 (5 bases). Trimming took off 2 bases at V and 2 bases at J, with 9 bases between the two ends. CDR1 PRHDT and CDR2 FYEKMQ come from the germline V gene (reference sequence). The CDR3 is 14 residues long. The CDR3 bases are TGTGCCAGCAGCTTACGGGGCCATAACACTGAAGCTTTCTTT. Residues: CASSLRGHNTEAFF.

About this clonotype itself: One end of the junction varies from germline; a read error may be responsible. The chain is built from TRBV9 and TRBJ1-4, with a possible D match to TRBD1 (5 bases). Germline assignment: CDR1 SGDLS and CDR2 YYNGEE. The CDR3 spans 15 residues. The CDR3 spells CASSVDGTGNEKPFF. CDR3 DNA: TGTGCCAGCAGCGTAGATGGGACGGGGAATGAAAAACCGTTTTTT.

This chain joins TRBV5-1 and TRBJ2-2; D may be TRBD2 (6 bases). V lost 2 bases and J 1 base, leaving 12 bases between the germline ends. CDR3 length: 16 residues. Germline V CDR1 and CDR2: SGHRS, YFSETQ. CDR3 in DNA: TGCGCCAGCAGCTTTGCACGGGGAGGGAACACCGGGGAGCTGTTTTTT. It codes for CASSFARGGNTGELFF.

The chain links TRBV28 to TRBJ1-2, with 12 bases aligning to TRBD1. Germline V gives CDR1 MDHEN, CDR2 SYDVKM. With V trimmed by 3 bases and J by 7 bases, 6 bases remained unmatched. The CDR3 is 15 residues long. CDR3 region: CASSLPGQGARGYTF. The CDR3 region has the DNA TGTGCCAGCAGTTTGCCGGGACAGGGGGCGCGTGGCTACACCTTC.

This clonotype was recorded a few times. This chain links TRBV9 with TRBJ2-5; 7 bases map to TRBD2. CDR3 length equals 15 residues. J gave up 2 bases and V 0 bases, and 4 bases lay outside the gene matches. Germline-derived CDR1 and CDR2 are SGDLS and YYNGEE. The CDR3 region is CASSVGGGWQETQYF. Written as DNA, the CDR3 is TGTGCCAGCAGCGTAGGGGGAGGGTGGCAAGAGACCCAGTACTTC. The complete variable domain, with remaining parts taken from reference TRBV9 and TRBJ2-5, reads DSGVTQTPKHLITATGQRVTLRCSPRSGDLSVYWYQQSLDQGLQFLIQYYNGEERAKGNILERFSAQQFPDLHSELNLSSLELGDSALYFCASSVGGGWQETQYFGPGTRLLVL.

The rearrangement uses TRBV6-5 and TRBJ1-3; possible D gene TRBD1, 6 bases. Germline V CDR1 and CDR2: MNHEY, SVGAGI. The CDR3 is made up of 16 amino acids. Trimming pared 3 bases from V and 0 bases from J, leaving 12 bases between. CDR3 sequence (DNA): TGTGCCAGCAGTTATCGCGACAGGAGCTCTGGAAACACCATATATTTT. It encodes CASSYRDRSSGNTIYF.

This clonotype was found a few times. The chain employs TRBV4-1 and TRBJ1-1; TRBD1 agrees at 7 bases. Germline V gives CDR1 MGHRA, CDR2 YSYEKL. This CDR3 comprises 15 residues. Trimming took 9 bases from V and 2 from J; bases not matched to a gene: 12. The CDR3 DNA reads as TGCGCCAGTTCTGAACCGGGACAGATAAACACTGAAGCTTTCTTT. Its protein is CASSEPGQINTEAFF.

This clonotype has at least ten counts. The chain carries TRBV5-1 and TRBJ1-4, with 9 bases aligning to TRBD1. With 4 bases clipped from V and 8 bases from J, the junction kept 6 bases outside the gene matches. The CDR3 spans 14 residues. The V gene's germline CDR1 is SGHRS and CDR2 YFSETQ. The CDR3 DNA reads TGCGCCAGCAGCCCCGGGACAGGGAACGAAAAACTGTTTTTT. This encodes CASSPGTGNEKLFF.

The chain combines TRBV10-3 with TRBJ2-7; 10 nucleotides match TRBD1. CDR3 size: 14 residues. V lost 6 bases and J lost 2; bases outside the gene matches: 4. CDR1 is ENHRY and CDR2 is SYGVKD in the germline V gene. DNA of the CDR3: TGTGCCATCAGCTGGGACAGGGGAACCTACGAGCAGTACTTC. Translation gives CAISWDRGTYEQYF.

The table lists this clonotype with many counts. The rearrangement joins TRBV3-1 to TRBJ1-2; 9 bases fit TRBD1. There are 14 residues in the CDR3. Germline V gene data show CDR1 as LGHDT and CDR2 as YNNKEL (reference sequence). V was pared by 3 bases and J by 3 bases, with 2 bases of the junction left unmatched. In nucleotides, the CDR3 is TGTGCCAGCAGCCAGTGGACAGGGGACTATGGCTACACCTTC. Protein sequence: CASSQWTGDYGYTF.

This clonotype was seen a handful of times. The rearrangement links TRBV19 to TRBJ1-2; maybe TRBD1 (5 bases). Germline assignment: CDR1 LNHDA and CDR2 SQIVND (reference sequence). V lost 2 bases, J lost 6 bases, and 10 bases lay in between. CDR3 length: 13 amino acids. The CDR3 nucleotides are TGTGCCAGTAGTATATCAGGGTTGAATGGCTACACCTTC. It yields the protein CASSISGLNGYTF.

This clonotype was found many times. The chain uses TRBV6-2 or TRBV6-3 and TRBJ2-7, with TRBD1 matching 7 bases. The V and J ends lost 0 bases and 2 bases, in that order; junction bases with no gene match: 4. Germline V lookup: CDR1 MNHEY, CDR2 SVGEGT. The CDR3 spans 15 residues. The CDR3 sequence: CASSYSGQGAYEQYF. The CDR3 nucleotides read TGTGCCAGCAGTTACTCGGGGCAGGGGGCCTACGAGCAGTACTTC.

This clonotype was picked up a small number of times. The chain has TRBV18 and TRBJ1-6, with TRBD1 matching over 9 bases. V gave up 2 bases and J gave up 6 bases; unmatched junction bases: 2. Germline V CDR1 and CDR2: KGHSH, LQKENI. The CDR3 sequence is 15 residues long. This CDR3 reads CASSPKDRGNSPLHF. CDR3 bases: TGTGCCAGCTCACCAAAGGACAGGGGTAATTCACCCCTCCACTTT.